This T cell receptor (beta chain) was recorded in a study of blood T cell repertoires in COVID-19. Study in general: The United States, Italy and Spain provided the acute and convalescent COVID-19 samples.

The germline V and J ends were trimmed by 0 bases and 4 bases, with 10 bases remaining between them. Germline CDR1 is LGHDT and CDR2 is YNNKEL (reference sequence). The CDR3 spans 15 residues. The protocol was immunoSEQ multiplex PCR, while the TCRdb copy is restricted to in-frame clones and leaves out a portion. The sample has 150,000 to 200,000 clones, roughly 80% seen once. Participant reports of clinical history set cohort assignment. Cohort 3 donors counted as recovered after two negative PCRs, clearance, or resolved symptoms. The TCR comes from a man aged 50-59 years who had recovered from COVID-19. The gene calls are TRBV3-1 (or the pseudogene TRBV3-2) and TRBJ1-3, with D perhaps matching TRBD1 (6 bases). The sample was PBMCs or T cells enriched from blood (not recorded which). The CDR3 bases are TGTGCCAGCAGCCAAGAGGGGGCCTACGGAAACACCATATATTTT. Protein sequence: CASSQEGAYGNTIYF.